What follows are 31 T cell receptor beta chains derived from one specimen sequenced in a study of CD8 T cells in Susac syndrome. Random hexamers served to reverse transcribe roughly 0.45 to 1 ug RNA. In TCRdb, the immunoSEQ multiplex PCR reads were re-called with MiXCR into one record per CDR3 protein. The sample lists around 200,000 distinct CDR3 sequences; about 95% were seen once. The sample was CD4+ T cells from PBMCs. These receptors were collected from a human donor in good health.

The chain is built from TRBV29-1 and TRBJ2-3; the D is unclear. Trimming shortened V by 2 bases and J by 1 base, and 7 bases separated the two germline ends. The CDR3 has 13 amino acids. CDR1 and CDR2 (germline): SQVTM, ANQGSEA. The CDR3 here is CSVEFSGTDTQYF. The CDR3 DNA reads TGCAGCGTTGAATTTTCTGGCACAGATACGCAGTATTTT.

J is TRBJ2-3 and V is TRBV4-1; D remains unclear. The CDR3 covers 10 residues. Germline-derived CDR1 and CDR2 are MGHRA and YSYEKL. Between the trimmed V and J ends, which lost 3 bases and 7 bases, there was a span of 2 bases. This CDR3 reads CASSHHTQYF. For the CDR3, the DNA is TGCGCCAGCAGCCACCATACGCAGTATTTT.

This sequence joins TRBV11-1 and TRBJ2-1, with D tentatively TRBD2 (5 bases). Trimming stripped 0 bases from V and 1 base from J, with 25 bases between. The CDR3 consists of 21 residues. The germline CDR1 and CDR2 sequences are SGHAT and FQDESV (reference sequence). CDR3 sequence (DNA): TGTGCCAGCAGCTTAGCGAGGCGCGGGCTCAGGAAACTGGGGTCCTACAATGAGCAGTTCTTC. Translation gives CASSLARRGLRKLGSYNEQFF.

This sequence joins TRBV10-3 and TRBJ2-1; 14 bases align to TRBD2. Germline CDR1 is ENHRY and CDR2 is SYGVKD. J was trimmed by 8 bases and V by 6 bases; bases with no gene match: 3. The CDR3 is made up of 14 amino acids. CDR3 sequence: CAIRGLAGDHEQFF. The DNA of the CDR3 is TGTGCCATCAGGGGACTAGCGGGAGACCATGAGCAGTTCTTC.

The rearrangement uses TRBV29-1 and TRBJ2-7; D is perhaps TRBD2 (6 bases). Deletions cut 4 bases from V and 3 bases from J, with 10 bases between. CDR3 length: 12 amino acids. Germline CDR1 SQVTM, CDR2 ANQGSEA. The CDR3: CSVVGGGYEQYF. The DNA of the CDR3 is TGCAGCGTTGTGGGGGGAGGCTACGAGCAGTACTTC.

The chain recombines TRBV4-1 with TRBJ2-3; D perhaps matches TRBD2 (6 bases). CDR1 MGHRA and CDR2 YSYEKL come from the germline V gene. V was shortened by 0 bases and J by 10 bases, with 14 bases between the two germline ends. The CDR3 spans 14 residues. This CDR3 is CASSQDRVGGAQYF. The CDR3 DNA reads TGCGCCAGCAGCCAAGATCGAGTGGGCGGGGCGCAGTATTTT.

V usage is TRBV30 and J usage is TRBJ2-5, with 8 bases lining up with TRBD1. This CDR3 comprises 14 residues. Germline V gives CDR1 GTSNPN, CDR2 SVGIG (reference sequence). Trimming removed 6 bases from V and 0 bases from J; junction bases left unmatched: 6. CDR3: CACTPGQDQETQYF. Written as DNA, the CDR3 is TGTGCCTGCACTCCGGGACAGGACCAAGAGACCCAGTACTTC.

The rearrangement joins TRBV29-1 to TRBJ2-1; no clear D gene. V gave up 3 bases and J gave up 0 bases, with 12 bases separating them. The CDR3 covers 15 residues. Germline loops: CDR1 SQVTM, CDR2 ANQGSEA. CDR3 nucleotides: TGCAGCGTTGATACGCCCTATGGCTCCTACAATGAGCAGTTCTTC. It encodes CSVDTPYGSYNEQFF.

The chain uses TRBV29-1 and TRBJ2-5; either TRBD1 or TRBD2 may supply D (6 bases each). The CDR3 extends over 12 amino acids. Looked up from germline, CDR1 is SQVTM and CDR2 is ANQGSEA. The V gene lost 0 bases and the J gene lost 5 bases, with 7 bases spanning the gap. The DNA of the CDR3 is TGCAGCGTTGAAGAAGGGGGGGAGACCCAGTACTTC. It codes for CSVEEGGETQYF.

The chain carries TRBV2 and TRBJ2-5; TRBD1 matches at 7 bases. Germline CDR1 reads SNHLY; CDR2 reads FYNNEI. V lost 3 bases to trimming and J lost 5 bases; unmatched junction nucleotides: 3. The CDR3 loop spans 13 amino acids. CDR3 protein: CASSEVRGETQYF. The CDR3 nucleotides read TGTGCCAGCAGTGAGGTCAGGGGGGAGACCCAGTACTTC.

This chain joins TRBV12-3 or TRBV12-4 and TRBJ1-5; D gene ambiguous. V lost 3 bases to trimming and J lost 7 bases, with 10 bases between them. This CDR3 is 13 amino acids long. The CDR3 DNA is TGTGCCAGCAGTTTGTCACGCGGCCAGCCCCAGCATTTT. Protein product: CASSLSRGQPQHF.

The chain uses TRBV20-1 and TRBJ2-1; 9 bases agree with TRBD2. The CDR3 spans 14 residues. Germline V gene data show CDR1 as DFQATT and CDR2 as SNEGSKA (reference sequence). Unmatched junction bases numbered 9, after V lost 6 bases and J lost 6 bases. As DNA, the CDR3 is TGCAGTGCCCCGCAGCGGGGGGCTTCCAATGAGCAGTTCTTC. Amino acids: CSAPQRGASNEQFF.

This chain uses TRBV6-1 with TRBJ2-5, with D perhaps TRBD2 (6 bases). V was trimmed by 8 bases and J by 5 bases, leaving 15 bases between them. The CDR3 has 13 residues. Germline loops: CDR1 MNHNS, CDR2 SASEGT. The CDR3 sequence: CASRSGPRETQYF. The DNA of the CDR3 is TGTGCCAGCCGTAGCGGCCCCCGGGAGACCCAGTACTTC.

The chain links TRBV30 to TRBJ1-5; 7 nucleotides match TRBD1. CDR1 and CDR2 (germline): GTSNPN, SVGIG (reference sequence). The CDR3 totals 15 residues. The ends lost 6 bases at V and 5 bases at J; junction bases unmatched: 13. The CDR3 loop reads CACKSRDRDYQPQHF. Written as DNA, the CDR3 is TGTGCCTGTAAGTCCCGGGACAGAGACTATCAGCCCCAGCATTTT.

The gene calls are TRBV5-1 and TRBJ2-6, with D unresolved. Germline V CDR1 and CDR2: SGHRS, YFSETQ. Trimming pared 6 bases from V and 0 bases from J, leaving 13 bases between. The CDR3 has 16 amino acids. CDR3 region: CASKVGPFSGANVLTF. The CDR3 region has the DNA TGCGCCAGCAAAGTTGGCCCCTTCTCTGGGGCCAACGTCCTGACTTTC.

The V call is TRBV4-1, the J call TRBJ1-5; D gene ambiguous. V lost 2 bases and J 5 bases, leaving 13 bases between the germline ends. The CDR3 spans 15 residues. Germline CDR1 and CDR2: MGHRA and YSYEKL. CDR3 sequence: CASSQTLVGHQPQHF. The CDR3 DNA reads as TGCGCCAGCAGCCAAACCCTGGTAGGGCATCAGCCCCAGCATTTT.

This rearrangement joins TRBV29-1 to TRBJ1-2; no firm D call. Germline-derived CDR1 and CDR2 are SQVTM and ANQGSEA. V lost 2 bases to trimming and J lost 2 bases, with 24 bases between them. This CDR3 region has 18 residues. The CDR3 coding sequence is TGCAGCGTTGAACGGGCGTTACAGCCCGACGAGTCGAACTATGGCTACACCTTC. Translated: CSVERALQPDESNYGYTF.

The chain recombines TRBV20-1 with TRBJ1-2, with D hard to call. The CDR3 length is 13 residues. The germline CDR1 and CDR2 sequences are DFQATT and SNEGSKA (reference sequence). Trimming cost V 2 bases and J 4 bases, with 11 bases left between them. CDR3 nucleotides: TGCAGTGCTAGATTATCGGGGAGCTATGGCTACACCTTC. Its protein product is CSARLSGSYGYTF.

The rearrangement uses TRBV6-2 or TRBV6-3 and TRBJ2-5, with D unresolved. There are 11 residues in the CDR3. The V end was cut by 6 bases, the J end by 5 bases, with 7 bases between. Germline V gene sequence: CDR1 MNHEY, CDR2 SVGEGT. In DNA form, the CDR3 reads TGTGCCAGCAGGGTGAGGGAGACCCAGTACTTC. Encoded protein: CASRVRETQYF.

This chain uses TRBV24-1 with TRBJ1-5, with 7 nucleotides matching TRBD1. This CDR3 is built from 16 residues. V shed 3 bases and J 0 bases; nucleotides not matched to a gene: 4. Germline lookup yields CDR1 KGHDR and CDR2 SFDVKD. CDR3 in amino acids: CATSDPGGDSNQPQHF. The CDR3 DNA sequence: TGTGCCACCAGTGATCCAGGGGGGGATAGCAATCAGCCCCAGCATTTT.

The chain combines TRBV29-1 with TRBJ2-7; D may match TRBD1 or TRBD2 (5 bases each). The CDR3 extends over 12 amino acids. The germline gives CDR1 SQVTM, CDR2 ANQGSEA. V lost 5 bases and J lost 2, with 10 bases in between. CDR3 in amino acids: CSVRQGPYEQYF. The DNA for the CDR3 is TGCAGCGTTAGGCAGGGACCCTACGAGCAGTACTTC.

This chain joins TRBV29-1 and TRBJ2-1; D not certain. This CDR3 spans 11 amino acids. Trimming shortened V by 1 base and J by 8 bases, and 6 bases separated the two germline ends. In germline, CDR1 is SQVTM, CDR2 ANQGSEA. DNA of the CDR3: TGCAGCGTTGAAGGTAACGATGAGCAGTTCTTC. Its translation: CSVEGNDEQFF.

The CDR3 reads CASSPLWSSGANVLTF. In DNA form, the CDR3 reads TGTGCCAGCAGCCCCCTATGGAGCTCTGGGGCCAACGTCCTGACTTTC. This rearrangement joins TRBV3-1 to TRBJ2-6; D is uncertain. CDR3 length equals 16 residues. Trimming took off 4 bases at V and 0 bases at J, with 10 bases between the two ends. Looked up from germline, CDR1 is LGHDT and CDR2 is YNNKEL (reference sequence).

This clonotype was seen just once. This rearrangement joins TRBV5-1 to TRBJ1-1, with 8 nucleotides matching TRBD1. The length of the CDR3 is 13 residues. J gave up 5 bases and V 3 bases, and 3 bases lay outside the gene matches. The germline V gene has CDR1 SGHRS and CDR2 YFSETQ. The CDR3 spells CASSWTGWTEAFF. The CDR3 DNA follows: TGCGCCAGCAGCTGGACAGGGTGGACTGAAGCTTTCTTT.

This clonotype was observed once. The rearrangement links TRBV29-1 to TRBJ2-5; D possibly corresponds to TRBD2 (6 bases). Germline lookup yields CDR1 SQVTM and CDR2 ANQGSEA. Deletions cut 6 bases from V and 5 bases from J, with 19 bases between. There are 14 residues in the CDR3. The CDR3 region has the DNA TGCAGCGTCGTGGGGCCCGCGGGGCCGGAGACCCAGTACTTC. It translates to CSVVGPAGPETQYF.

V usage is TRBV20-1 and J usage is TRBJ1-5; D gene ambiguous. CDR1 is DFQATT, CDR2 SNEGSKA, per germline (reference sequence). Trimming removed 6 bases at V and 2 bases at J, with 17 bases between. This CDR3 comprises 15 residues. CDR3 protein: CSAAGRAGGNQPQHF. DNA of the CDR3: TGCAGTGCCGCGGGGAGGGCTGGGGGCAATCAGCCCCAGCATTTT.

In its sample, this clonotype was seen once. V is TRBV7-3 and J is TRBJ2-3, with D possibly called TRBD1 or TRBD2 (5 bases each). The germline CDR1 and CDR2 sequences are SGHTA and FQGTGA. CDR3 length: 16 residues. Trimming took 5 bases from V and 4 from J, leaving 19 bases between them. The CDR3 DNA follows: TGTGCCAGCAGCCTCCTTTCGGGGCGTGGGGCAGATACGCAGTATTTT. Translated, it gives CASSLLSGRGADTQYF.

The rearrangement uses TRBV15 and TRBJ2-2; the D gene is possibly TRBD2 (6 bases). The germline gives CDR1 LNHNV, CDR2 YYDKDF (reference sequence). V was pared by 0 bases and J by 3 bases, with 17 bases between. The CDR3 contains 18 residues. CDR3: CATSRDMRAGYYTGELFF. The CDR3 DNA is TGTGCCACCAGCAGAGATATGAGGGCGGGGTACTACACCGGGGAGCTGTTTTTT.

The chain links TRBV12-3 or TRBV12-4 to TRBJ2-7, with 9 bases fitting TRBD2. Trimming at V came to 7 bases and at J to 2 bases, leaving 6 bases not matched to a gene. The CDR3 loop spans 14 amino acids. The CDR3 reads CASKASGDTYEQYF. CDR3 in DNA: TGTGCCAGCAAAGCTAGCGGGGACACCTACGAGCAGTACTTC.

The V and J genes are TRBV11-2 and TRBJ1-5; 8 bases line up with TRBD1. The CDR3 length is 16 residues. The germline V gene encodes CDR1 SGHAT and CDR2 FQNNGV. The J segment lost 4 bases and the V segment lost 0 bases, leaving 5 bases of the junction unmatched. CDR3 DNA sequence: TGTGCCAGCAGCTTAGATACCCAGGGGGCGAATCAGCCCCAGCATTTT. This sequence encodes CASSLDTQGANQPQHF.

The chain recombines TRBV20-1 with TRBJ1-5, with 8 bases identical to TRBD1. There are 14 residues in the CDR3. The germline CDR1 and CDR2 sequences are DFQATT and SNEGSKA (reference sequence). V trimming: 5 bases; J trimming: 10 bases; junction bases outside the gene matches: 13. The CDR3 DNA is TGCAGTGCTCCCGACAGGGGAGGACTTCACCCCCAGCATTTT. Translating it yields CSAPDRGGLHPQHF.